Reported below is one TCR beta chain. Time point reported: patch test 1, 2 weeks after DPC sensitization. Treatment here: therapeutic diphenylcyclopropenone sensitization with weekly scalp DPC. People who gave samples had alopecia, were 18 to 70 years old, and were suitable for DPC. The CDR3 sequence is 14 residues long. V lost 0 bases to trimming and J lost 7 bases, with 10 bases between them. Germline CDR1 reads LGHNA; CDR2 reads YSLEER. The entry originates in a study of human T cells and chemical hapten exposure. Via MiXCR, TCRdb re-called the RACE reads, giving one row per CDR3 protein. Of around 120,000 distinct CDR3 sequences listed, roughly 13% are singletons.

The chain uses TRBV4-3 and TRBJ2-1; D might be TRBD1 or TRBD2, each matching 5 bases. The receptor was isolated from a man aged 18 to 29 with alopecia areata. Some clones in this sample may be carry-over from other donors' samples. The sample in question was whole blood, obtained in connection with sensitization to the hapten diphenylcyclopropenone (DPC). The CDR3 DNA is TGCGCCAGCAGCCAAGAGGGACCTTTGAATGAGCAGTTCTTC. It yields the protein CASSQEGPLNEQFF.